This paragraph reports one TCR beta chain. The data were obtained in a study of cytomegalovirus exposure and HLA in healthy donors. PCR used 60 Vbeta primers and 13 Jbeta primers. The assay was immunoSEQ multiplex PCR, and TCRdb's table has in-frame clones only and misses some. The sample has 80,000 to 95,000 clones, about 60% seen once; the top ten hold under 8%. The germline V gene has CDR1 MRHNA and CDR2 SNTAGT. V was clipped by 3 bases and J by 5 bases, with 13 bases between them. The CDR3 runs to 14 residues. V and J are TRBV6-4 and TRBJ1-2; perhaps TRBD1 as D (6 bases). The sequenced sample consisted of PBMCs. The receptor's source is a woman in her 30s in good health and CMV-seronegative. CDR3 in DNA: TGTGCCAGCAGTGAGGGTACAGGGCTGTATGGCTACACCTTC. Translated, it gives CASSEGTGLYGYTF.